The rows below give T cell receptor beta chains drawn from one sample of a study of T-cell memory formation after mild COVID-19. One entry per CDR3 protein results from TCRdb running MiXCR on the 5' RACE reads. Among about 430,000 distinct CDR3 sequences listed, approximately 24% were seen once. The specimen sequenced was PBMCs or a T cell subset sorted from them (not recorded which). The receptors shown here come from an adult woman who had mild COVID-19 (a few samples of this study predate the infection). Cell type and time point are not known. CDR3s include the opening cysteine and the closing phenylalanine or tryptophan. Each record gives: J gene, V gene, clone size, D gene, CDR3 protein, CDR3 DNA. D genes are given only for firm matches. Size is stated for part of the rows, as once, few or many counts, or as a class when the clone is expanded.

J gene: TRBJ2-3
V gene: TRBV5-1
clone size: -
D gene: TRBD2
CDR3 protein: CASSPGTSGGPRADTQYF
CDR3 DNA: TGCGCCAGCAGCCCCGGGACTAGCGGGGGGCCGAGGGCAGATACGCAGTATTTT

J gene: TRBJ2-1
V gene: TRBV7-2
clone size: few
D gene: -
CDR3 protein: CASSLLAFEQFF
CDR3 DNA: TGTGCCAGCAGCTTATTGGCATTTGAGCAGTTCTTC

J gene: TRBJ2-7
V gene: TRBV7-9
clone size: -
D gene: -
CDR3 protein: CASSLDADEQYF
CDR3 DNA: TGTGCCAGCAGCTTAGATGCAGACGAGCAGTACTTC

J gene: TRBJ1-3
V gene: TRBV7-9
clone size: few
D gene: -
CDR3 protein: CASSLGVNTIYF
CDR3 DNA: TGTGCCAGCAGCTTAGGAGTGAACACCATATATTTT

J gene: TRBJ2-7
V gene: TRBV12-3/TRBV12-4
clone size: few
D gene: -
CDR3 protein: CASSFASGEQYF
CDR3 DNA: TGTGCCAGCAGTTTTGCCTCGGGGGAGCAGTACTTC

J gene: TRBJ2-7
V gene: TRBV5-8
clone size: -
D gene: TRBD1
CDR3 protein: CASTPMDRIYEQYF
CDR3 DNA: TGTGCCAGCACCCCCATGGACAGGATTTACGAGCAGTACTTC

J gene: TRBJ1-2
V gene: TRBV7-8
clone size: -
D gene: TRBD1
CDR3 protein: CASSLGDSGYTF
CDR3 DNA: TGTGCCAGCAGCTTAGGGGACAGTGGCTACACCTTC

J gene: TRBJ1-3
V gene: TRBV12-3/TRBV12-4
clone size: few
D gene: -
CDR3 protein: CASSRGNTIYF
CDR3 DNA: TGTGCCAGCAGTCGAGGGAACACCATATATTTT

J gene: TRBJ1-1
V gene: TRBV7-2
clone size: few
D gene: -
CDR3 protein: CASSLGGTVKAFF
CDR3 DNA: TGTGCCAGCAGCTTAGGGGGGACCGTTAAAGCTTTCTTT

J gene: TRBJ1-4
V gene: TRBV5-4
clone size: few
D gene: -
CDR3 protein: CASSTPGPGQNEKLFF
CDR3 DNA: TGTGCCAGCAGTACACCGGGCCCAGGGCAAAATGAAAAACTGTTTTTT

J gene: TRBJ2-7
V gene: TRBV7-2
clone size: few
D gene: TRBD1
CDR3 protein: CASSLMTGGLSYEQYF
CDR3 DNA: TGTGCCAGCAGCCTTATGACAGGGGGTCTCTCCTACGAGCAGTACTTC

J gene: TRBJ2-3
V gene: TRBV9
clone size: -
D gene: TRBD2
CDR3 protein: CASSGTSGGDTQYF
CDR3 DNA: TGTGCCAGCAGCGGCACTAGCGGGGGCGATACGCAGTATTTT

J gene: TRBJ2-1
V gene: TRBV9
clone size: -
D gene: TRBD2
CDR3 protein: CASSATLAGGAYNEQFF
CDR3 DNA: TGTGCCAGCAGCGCTACACTAGCGGGAGGGGCATACAATGAGCAGTTCTTC

J gene: TRBJ1-2
V gene: TRBV25-1
clone size: -
D gene: -
CDR3 protein: CASSGPSQGWGYGYTF
CDR3 DNA: TGTGCCAGCAGTGGACCCTCACAGGGCTGGGGCTATGGCTACACCTTC

J gene: TRBJ2-6
V gene: TRBV7-8
clone size: few
D gene: -
CDR3 protein: CASSLDDFSGANVLTF
CDR3 DNA: TGTGCCAGCAGCTTAGATGACTTCTCTGGGGCCAACGTCCTGACTTTC

J gene: TRBJ1-2
V gene: TRBV6-5
clone size: -
D gene: TRBD1
CDR3 protein: CASSWTGGDYTF
CDR3 DNA: TGTGCCAGCAGTTGGACAGGTGGTGACTACACCTTC

J gene: TRBJ2-5
V gene: TRBV30
clone size: -
D gene: -
CDR3 protein: CAWRPYGETQYF
CDR3 DNA: TGTGCCTGGAGACCCTACGGAGAGACCCAGTACTTC